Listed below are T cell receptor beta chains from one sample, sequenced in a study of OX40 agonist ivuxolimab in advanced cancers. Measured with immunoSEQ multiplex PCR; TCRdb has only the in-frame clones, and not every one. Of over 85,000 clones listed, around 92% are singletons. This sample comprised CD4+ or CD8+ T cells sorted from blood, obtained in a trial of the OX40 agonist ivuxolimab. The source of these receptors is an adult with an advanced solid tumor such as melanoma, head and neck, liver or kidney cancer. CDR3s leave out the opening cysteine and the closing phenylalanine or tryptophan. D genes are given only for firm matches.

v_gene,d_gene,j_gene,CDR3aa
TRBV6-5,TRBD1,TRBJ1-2,ASKGTGDVGYT
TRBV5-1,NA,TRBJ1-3,ASSPGQTSGNTIY
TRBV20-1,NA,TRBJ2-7,SASPSYEQY
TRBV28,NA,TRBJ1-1,ASSPVRDTEAF
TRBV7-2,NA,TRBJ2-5,ASSSYQETQY
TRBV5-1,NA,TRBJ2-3,ASRDPHGPSTDTQY
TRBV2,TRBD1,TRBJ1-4,ASNTNRGNEKLF
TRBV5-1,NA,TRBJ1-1,ASSLERGSEAF
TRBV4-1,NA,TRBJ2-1,ASSQLGTNYNEQF
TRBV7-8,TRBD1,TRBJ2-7,ASSADRVQEQY
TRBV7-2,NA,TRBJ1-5,ASSPFGGSPYSNQPQH
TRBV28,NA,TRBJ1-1,ASSLYGPSTEAF
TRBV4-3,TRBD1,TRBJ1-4,ASSQEGQGTNEKLF
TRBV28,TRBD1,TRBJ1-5,ASSPGTGHQPQH
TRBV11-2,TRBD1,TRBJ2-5,ASSETGGQETQY
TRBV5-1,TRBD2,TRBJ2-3,ASSLGSGGRDTQY
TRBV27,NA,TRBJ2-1,ASRHYNEQF
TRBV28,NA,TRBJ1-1,ASSLLQGQTEAF
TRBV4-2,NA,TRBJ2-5,ASSRGVAEQETQY
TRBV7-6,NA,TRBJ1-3,ASSLVQGSGNTIY
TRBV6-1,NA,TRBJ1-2,ATGPGAHGYT
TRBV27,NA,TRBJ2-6,ASRTPGANVLT
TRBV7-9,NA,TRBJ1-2,ASRVGTEIYGYT
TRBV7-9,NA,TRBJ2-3,ASSAHTDTQY
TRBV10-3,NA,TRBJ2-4,AISDVGGGGNIQY
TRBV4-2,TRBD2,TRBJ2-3,ASSPWVLAGRTDTQY
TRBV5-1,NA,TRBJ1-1,ASSLVGGGNTEAF
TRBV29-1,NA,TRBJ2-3,SVRPNTDTQY